Following are 23 T cell receptor beta chains from one sample sequenced in a study of T cell repertoires in ileal Crohn's disease. Assay used: immunoSEQ multiplex PCR; TCRdb lists only in-frame clones, some missing. The profile shows 8,500 to 14,000 clones, 65% to 80% of them singletons. Material for sequencing was ileal tissue. The origin of the receptors is an adult with Crohn's disease.

The genes are TRBV6-5 and TRBJ1-1, with D possibly being TRBD1 (6 bases). V shed 6 bases and J shed 0 bases, with 14 bases lying between them. The CDR3 loop spans 15 amino acids. CDR1 and CDR2 (germline): MNHEY, SVGAGI. Written as DNA, the CDR3 is TGTGCCAGCAGAATCCGCAGGGACATGAACACTGAAGCTTTCTTT. Its protein product is CASRIRRDMNTEAFF.

V gene TRBV10-1 combines with J gene TRBJ2-7, with D perhaps TRBD1 (5 bases). Germline assignment: CDR1 WNHNN and CDR2 SYGVQD (reference sequence). The CDR3 is made up of 15 amino acids. The germline V and J ends were trimmed by 8 bases and 0 bases, with 17 bases remaining between them. This chain's CDR3 is CASLEILTGSYEQYF. In nucleotides, the CDR3 is TGCGCCAGCCTCGAGATCCTCACAGGCTCCTACGAGCAGTACTTC.

Details on this clone: This CDR3 is missing its conserved last phenylalanine or tryptophan, likely due to a read error. The chain carries TRBV5-1 and TRBJ1-2; D uncertain. The CDR3 totals 14 residues. From germline, CDR1 is SGHRS and CDR2 YFSETQ. The CDR3 region has the DNA TGCGCCAGCAGCTTGGACACCTCAGACTACGGCTACACCCTC. This translates into CASSLDTSDYGYTL.

V gene TRBV6-6 combines with J gene TRBJ2-2; D perhaps matches TRBD1 (5 bases). From germline, CDR1 is MNHNY and CDR2 SVGAGI (reference sequence). The CDR3 totals 14 residues. Trimming removed 6 bases at V and 3 bases at J, with 11 bases between. The CDR3 DNA reads TGTGCCAGCAGGCAGACAGAATACACCGGGGAGCTGTTTTTT. Amino acids: CASRQTEYTGELFF.

This clone showed up just a few times. V gene TRBV28 combines with J gene TRBJ2-2, with TRBD1 matching over 9 bases. Trimming cost V 7 bases and J 3 bases; bases outside gene matches: 9. CDR3 size: 16 residues. From germline, CDR1 is MDHEN and CDR2 SYDVKM. DNA of the CDR3: TGTGCCAGCACCCAACAGGGGGCGCTGGACACCGGGGAGCTGTTTTTT. Translating it yields CASTQQGALDTGELFF.

The V call is TRBV5-1, the J call TRBJ2-7; TRBD1 agrees at 7 bases. Losses at the gene ends were 4 bases for V and 2 bases for J; bases not matched to a gene: 6. CDR3 length equals 14 residues. CDR1 is SGHRS, CDR2 YFSETQ, per germline. The CDR3 bases are TGCGCCAGCAGCCCAAGGACAGGAACCTACGAGCAGTACTTC. This translates into CASSPRTGTYEQYF.

This chain links TRBV5-1 with TRBJ1-5, with D unresolved. This CDR3 spans 15 amino acids. CDR1 and CDR2 from the germline V gene are SGHRS and YFSETQ. V lost 0 bases, J lost 3 bases, and 10 bases lay in between. CDR3 coding DNA: TGCGCCAGCAGCTTGGGGCCTGCTGACAATCAGCCCCAGCATTTT. It is translated as CASSLGPADNQPQHF.

This clone was picked up one time. The V gene is TRBV5-1, the J gene TRBJ2-2; perhaps TRBD2 as D (5 bases). The V gene lost 2 bases and the J gene lost 0 bases, with 11 bases spanning the gap. Germline CDR1 is SGHRS and CDR2 is YFSETQ. The CDR3 is made up of 16 amino acids. In nucleotides, the CDR3 is TGCGCCAGCAGCTTCGAGGGCCAGACGAACACCGGGGAGCTGTTTTTT. Translating it yields CASSFEGQTNTGELFF.

This clone was seen just once. V and J are TRBV7-6 and TRBJ2-7; perhaps TRBD2 as D (5 bases). The V end lost 5 bases, the J end lost 5 bases, and 19 bases lay between the germline ends. Germline CDR1 SGHVS, CDR2 FNYEAQ. This CDR3 is built from 15 residues. CDR3 protein: CASSPAGGSEDEQYF. The CDR3 region has the DNA TGTGCCAGCAGCCCCGCCGGCGGGTCGGAGGACGAGCAGTACTTC.

V is TRBV4-1 and J is TRBJ1-2; 9 bases are shared with TRBD1. The V gene end was trimmed by 2 bases and the J gene end by 5 bases; junction bases not matched to a gene: 15. The length of the CDR3 is 18 residues. Germline values: CDR1 MGHRA, CDR2 YSYEKL. Here the CDR3 reads CASSQKAPGQGSYYGYTF. The CDR3 DNA is TGCGCCAGCAGCCAAAAAGCCCCGGGACAGGGCTCCTATTATGGCTACACCTTC.

The CDR3 DNA sequence: TGTGCCAGCAGGGATAAATGCCTTCGTTTTTATGTAATTCGGGACGAGCAGTACTTC. Translated: CASRDKCLRFYVIRDEQYF. J is TRBJ2-7 and V is TRBV6-4; D is unresolved. CDR1 is MRHNA, CDR2 SNTAGT, per germline. The ends were cut back, 6 bases at V and 5 bases at J, with 32 bases in the middle. The CDR3 totals 19 residues.

This sequence joins TRBV28 and TRBJ2-1; possibly TRBD2 for D (5 bases). The germline CDR1 and CDR2 sequences are MDHEN and SYDVKM. There are 15 residues in the CDR3. Trimming pared 6 bases from V and 9 bases from J, leaving 21 bases between. DNA for the CDR3: TGTGCCAGCAGCACGCTCCGGGGAAGCAGAGGTGAGCAGTTCTTC. Its protein is CASSTLRGSRGEQFF.

This clone was seen a handful of times. This rearrangement joins TRBV7-7 to TRBJ2-2; 7 bases are a match to TRBD2. J was trimmed by 7 bases and V by 5 bases; bases with no gene match: 13. The CDR3 is made up of 16 amino acids. CDR1 and CDR2 (germline): SSHAT, FNYEAQ (reference sequence). The CDR3 DNA reads TGTGCCAGCAGCCCACTGCTAGCGGACCCCGGCGGGGAGCTGTTTTTT. This encodes CASSPLLADPGGELFF.

V is TRBV2 and J is TRBJ2-5; D is perhaps TRBD1 (6 bases). Germline CDR1 is SNHLY and CDR2 is FYNNEI. The CDR3 contains 15 residues. The germline V and J ends were trimmed by 2 bases and 4 bases, with 14 bases remaining between them. CDR3 DNA sequence: TGTGCCAGCAGTGAAAGGGGGAATGTTCTAGAGACCCAGTACTTC. Its translation is CASSERGNVLETQYF. Full variable domain (rest looked up from reference TRBV2 and TRBJ2-5): EPEVTQTPSHQVTQMGQEVILRCVPISNHLYFYWYRQILGQKVEFLVSFYNNEISEKSEIFDDQFSVERPDGSNFTLKIRSTKLEDSAMYFCASSERGNVLETQYFGPGTRLLVL.

The chain uses TRBV5-6 and TRBJ2-7; D possibly corresponds to TRBD1 (5 bases). The V end was cut by 1 base, the J end by 3 bases, with 14 bases between. The length of the CDR3 is 15 residues. The germline CDR1 and CDR2 sequences are SGHDT and YYEEEE. The DNA of the CDR3 is TGTGCCAGCAGCTTGCTAGGACATGATAACTACGAGCAGTACTTC. Translated, it gives CASSLLGHDNYEQYF.

V gene TRBV7-9 combines with J gene TRBJ1-4; possibly TRBD1 for D (6 bases). V lost 4 bases, J lost 8 bases, and 17 bases lay in between. The CDR3 has 15 residues. Germline V lookup: CDR1 SEHNR, CDR2 FQNEAQ (reference sequence). CDR3 in DNA: TGTGCCAGCAGCTCCGCCCCAGGGGTTACAGAAAAACTGTTTTTT. This sequence encodes CASSSAPGVTEKLFF. The whole variable domain, remainder taken from reference TRBV7-9 and TRBJ1-4, is DTGVSQNPRHKITKRGQNVTFRCDPISEHNRLYWYRQTLGQGPEFLTYFQNEAQLEKSRLLSDRFSAERPKGSFSTLEIQRTEQGDSAMYLCASSSAPGVTEKLFFGSGTQLSVL.

The CDR3 sequence: CASSPQGFNTEAFF. The CDR3 DNA follows: TGCGCCAGCAGCCCCCAGGGATTTAACACTGAAGCTTTCTTT. V is TRBV5-1 and J is TRBJ1-1; D possibly corresponds to TRBD1 (5 bases). V was trimmed by 4 bases and J by 2 bases, leaving 12 bases between them. The V gene's germline CDR1 is SGHRS and CDR2 YFSETQ. The CDR3 runs to 14 residues.

This clone was picked up a small number of times. The chain has TRBV9 and TRBJ1-2, with 7 bases identical to TRBD1. This CDR3 has 11 residues. The germline V gene has CDR1 SGDLS and CDR2 YYNGEE. With V trimmed by 10 bases and J by 8 bases, 8 bases remained unmatched. In DNA form, the CDR3 reads TGTGCCTCAGGGGGGCGGGTCGGCTACACCTTC. Its protein product is CASGGRVGYTF.

V gene TRBV5-4 combines with J gene TRBJ2-2, with 10 bases lining up with TRBD1. J gave up 2 bases and V 1 base, and 5 bases lay outside the gene matches. The CDR3 loop spans 17 amino acids. Germline assignment: CDR1 SGHNT and CDR2 YYREEE (reference sequence). The CDR3 region has the DNA TGTGCCAGCAGCTTGCCCTGGGACAGGGGTAACACCGGGGAGCTGTTTTTT. It codes for CASSLPWDRGNTGELFF. Full variable domain (rest looked up from reference TRBV5-4 and TRBJ2-2): ETGVTQSPTHLIKTRGQQVTLRCSSQSGHNTVSWYQQALGQGPQFIFQYYREEENGRGNFPPRFSGLQFPNYSSELNVNALELDDSALYLCASSLPWDRGNTGELFFGEGSRLTVL.

By share of the sample, this clone is medium-sized (0.01 to 0.1%). The J gene is TRBJ1-1, the V gene TRBV19; D unclear. Trimming left V 3 bases short and J 1 base short, with 9 bases between. The germline V gene encodes CDR1 LNHDA and CDR2 SQIVND (reference sequence). The CDR3 consists of 14 residues. The CDR3 sequence: CASSIFDWNTEAFF. The CDR3 coding sequence is TGTGCCAGTAGTATTTTCGACTGGAACACTGAAGCTTTCTTT.

This clone occurred a few times. The sample has other DNA sequences that encode this CDR3 too. This chain's CDR3 is CASSLRSIRNGYTF. DNA for the CDR3: TGTGCCAGCAGTTTAAGGAGTATCCGGAATGGCTACACCTTC. The genes are TRBV28 and TRBJ1-2; D remains ambiguous. This CDR3 is built from 14 residues. The V end was cut by 2 bases, the J end by 6 bases, with 13 bases between. Germline loops: CDR1 MDHEN, CDR2 SYDVKM.

This chain connects TRBV2 to TRBJ1-1; 8 bases match TRBD1. This CDR3 has 11 amino acids. V lost 4 bases, J lost 8 bases, and 0 bases stayed unmatched. Germline V lookup: CDR1 SNHLY, CDR2 FYNNEI. CDR3 in DNA: TGTGCCAGCAGTGGGACAGGGGAAGCTTTCTTT. Encoded protein: CASSGTGEAFF.

The chain joins TRBV6-1 to TRBJ1-6; D is unclear. Trimming removed 7 bases at V and 7 bases at J, with 8 bases between. The germline V gene has CDR1 MNHNS and CDR2 SASEGT. CDR3 length equals 12 residues. The CDR3 region has the DNA TGTGCCAGCATGGTCCAGAATTCACCCCTCCACTTT. Its translation is CASMVQNSPLHF.